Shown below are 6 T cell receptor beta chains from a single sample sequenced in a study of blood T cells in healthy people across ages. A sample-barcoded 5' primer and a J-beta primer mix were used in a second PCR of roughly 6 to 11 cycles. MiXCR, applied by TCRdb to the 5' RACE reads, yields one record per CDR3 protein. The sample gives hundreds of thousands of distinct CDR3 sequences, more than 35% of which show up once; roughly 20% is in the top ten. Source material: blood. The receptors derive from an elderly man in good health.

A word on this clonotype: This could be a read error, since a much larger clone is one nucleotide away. The CDR3, as DNA: TGCAGTGCTAGATGGGGAGGGGGACAACATGCCTACAATGAGCAGTTCTTC. Its translation is CSARWGGGQHAYNEQFF. The rearrangement links TRBV20-1 to TRBJ2-1; a weak D match, TRBD2 (7 bases). V gave up 2 bases and J gave up 2 bases, with 19 bases separating them. Looked up from germline, CDR1 is DFQATT and CDR2 is SNEGSKA (reference sequence). The CDR3 is 17 amino acids.

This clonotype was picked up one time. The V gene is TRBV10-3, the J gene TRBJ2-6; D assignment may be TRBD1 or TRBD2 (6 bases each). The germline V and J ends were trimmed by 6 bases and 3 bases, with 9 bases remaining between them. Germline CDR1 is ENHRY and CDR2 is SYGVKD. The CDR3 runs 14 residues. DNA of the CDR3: TGTGCCATCAGAGGGGGGAATGGGGCCAACGTCCTGACTTTC. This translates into CAIRGGNGANVLTF.

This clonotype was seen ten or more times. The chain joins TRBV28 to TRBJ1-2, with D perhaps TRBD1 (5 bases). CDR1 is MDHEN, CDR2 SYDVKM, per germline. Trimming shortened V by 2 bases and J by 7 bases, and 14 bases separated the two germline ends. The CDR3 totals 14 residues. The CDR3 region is CASSLVKGTSGYTF. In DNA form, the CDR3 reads TGTGCCAGCAGTTTAGTAAAGGGGACCTCTGGCTACACCTTC.

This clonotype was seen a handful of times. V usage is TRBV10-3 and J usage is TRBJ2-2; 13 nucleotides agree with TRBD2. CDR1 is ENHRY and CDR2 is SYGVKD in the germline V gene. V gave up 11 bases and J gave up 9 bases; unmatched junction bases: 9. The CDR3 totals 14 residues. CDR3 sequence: CASGTSGDHRELFF. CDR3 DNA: TGTGCCTCGGGGACTAGCGGGGATCACCGGGAGCTGTTTTTT.

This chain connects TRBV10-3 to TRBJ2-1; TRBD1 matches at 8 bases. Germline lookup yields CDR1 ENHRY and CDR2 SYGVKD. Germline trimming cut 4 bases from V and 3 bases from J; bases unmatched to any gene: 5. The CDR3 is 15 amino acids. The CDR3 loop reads CAISGGQANYNEQFF. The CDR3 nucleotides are TGTGCCATCAGTGGGGGACAGGCGAACTACAATGAGCAGTTCTTC.

The CDR3 DNA follows: TGTGCCAGCAGCTTAACCGGTTCAGGGACAGACTATGGCTACACCTTC. It encodes CASSLTGSGTDYGYTF. V and J are TRBV11-3 and TRBJ1-2; 7 bases line up with TRBD1. The trim removed 2 bases at V and 3 bases at J, leaving 9 bases unmatched. CDR3 length: 16 amino acids. CDR1 SGHNT and CDR2 YENEEA come from the germline V gene.